One and the same sample provided the 28 T cell receptor beta chains below, sequenced in a study of blood T cell repertoires in COVID-19. Here immunoSEQ multiplex PCR was the method, and the copy in TCRdb shows in-frame clones only, minus some. Here the sample spans approximately 200,000 clones, 70% to 90% being singletons. Sequencing was done on a sample of peripheral blood. The receptors shown here come from a human donor with active or convalescent COVID-19. The donor label of this sample is uncertain.

The table lists this clone with a count of one. The chain carries TRBV5-1 and TRBJ2-7, with 8 positions matching TRBD1. The germline CDR1 and CDR2 sequences are SGHRS and YFSETQ. The CDR3 has 15 amino acids. The J segment lost 3 bases and the V segment lost 4 bases, leaving 9 bases of the junction unmatched. CDR3 DNA: TGCGCCAGCAGCCCGGGACAGGCGAGGGGCTACGAGCAGTACTTC. It is translated as CASSPGQARGYEQYF.

The chain employs TRBV4-1 and TRBJ1-1; D uncertain. The germline CDR1 and CDR2 sequences are MGHRA and YSYEKL. The CDR3 is made up of 16 amino acids. V lost 2 bases and J lost 1, with 14 bases in between. The CDR3 protein is CASSQMTGMGNTEAFF. CDR3 DNA: TGCGCCAGCAGCCAAATGACCGGGATGGGGAACACTGAAGCTTTCTTT.

V is TRBV5-4 and J is TRBJ1-1; the D gene is possibly TRBD1 (6 bases). The germline gives CDR1 SGHNT, CDR2 YYREEE (reference sequence). Deletions cut 2 bases from V and 6 bases from J, with 8 bases between. There are 12 residues in the CDR3. The CDR3 sequence: CASSFSGAEAFF. CDR3 DNA: TGTGCCAGCAGCTTTTCAGGGGCTGAAGCTTTCTTT.

On this clone itself: Germline is not matched at one junction end, which may reflect a read error. The J gene is TRBJ1-4, the V gene TRBV28, with D possibly being TRBD1 (6 bases). CDR1 is MDHEN and CDR2 is SYDVKM in the germline V gene. The CDR3 spans 13 residues. The CDR3 reads CASSTSRGGHSPF. CDR3 bases: TGTGCCAGCAGTACCAGCCGGGGGGGCCATTCCCCGTTT.

The count of this clone is one. The chain joins TRBV24-1 to TRBJ1-2; tentative D call: TRBD1 (6 bases). The CDR3 totals 14 residues. Between the trimmed V and J ends, which lost 7 bases and 1 base, there was a span of 12 bases. Germline V lookup: CDR1 KGHDR, CDR2 SFDVKD. The DNA of the CDR3 is TGTGCCACCAGCGGACAGCCAGTTAACTATGGCTACACCTTC. It is translated as CATSGQPVNYGYTF.

This chain uses TRBV7-9 with TRBJ1-2; 9 positions agree with TRBD1. The ends lost 5 bases at V and 4 bases at J; junction bases unmatched: 8. CDR1 and CDR2 (germline): SEHNR, FQNEAQ (reference sequence). CDR3 length: 15 amino acids. Written as DNA, the CDR3 is TGTGCCAGCAGCCCCGGACAGGGGACGAGCTATGGCTACACCTTC. Its translation is CASSPGQGTSYGYTF.

In this sample, this clone turned up a few times. V is TRBV5-1 and J is TRBJ2-7; 9 nucleotides agree with TRBD2. CDR1 is SGHRS, CDR2 YFSETQ, per germline. This CDR3 has 16 residues. J was trimmed by 4 bases and V by 2 bases; bases with no gene match: 10. The DNA of the CDR3 is TGCGCCAGCAGCTTCGCGGGAGGGCTTTCTCGGTACGAGCAGTACTTC. Protein sequence: CASSFAGGLSRYEQYF.

The genes are TRBV19 and TRBJ2-6, with no clear D. V was trimmed by 5 bases and J by 1 base, leaving 12 bases between them. Germline lookup yields CDR1 LNHDA and CDR2 SQIVND (reference sequence). This CDR3 has 16 residues. CDR3 amino acids: CASSPLLGSGANVLTF. CDR3 nucleotides: TGTGCCAGTAGTCCCCTGCTAGGATCTGGGGCCAACGTCCTGACTTTC.

This clone turned up a few times. The rearrangement joins TRBV3-1 (or the pseudogene TRBV3-2) to TRBJ2-3; the match to TRBD2 covers 9 bases. Looked up from germline, CDR1 is LGHDT and CDR2 is YNNKEL (reference sequence). With 4 bases clipped from V and 4 bases from J, the junction kept 6 bases outside the gene matches. The CDR3 totals 15 residues. The CDR3: CASSLRGGGADTQYF. Here the CDR3 DNA reads TGTGCCAGCAGCCTGCGGGGGGGCGGCGCAGATACGCAGTATTTT.

The chain couples TRBV5-4 to TRBJ2-3, with D possibly being TRBD1 (5 bases). Germline CDR1 and CDR2: SGHNT and YYREEE (reference sequence). The V and J ends lost 5 bases and 7 bases respectively, with 17 bases between them. The CDR3 runs to 14 residues. The CDR3 sequence is CASRLGSQGNTQYF. The CDR3 bases are TGTGCCAGCAGACTGGGAAGTCAGGGAAATACGCAGTATTTT. Based on the CDR3 plus reference TRBV5-4 and TRBJ2-3, the full variable domain is ETGVTQSPTHLIKTRGQQVTLRCSSQSGHNTVSWYQQALGQGPQFIFQYYREEENGRGNFPPRFSGLQFPNYSSELNVNALELDDSALYLCASRLGSQGNTQYFGPGTRLTVL.

The chain couples TRBV4-2 to TRBJ2-1; D perhaps matches TRBD2 (6 bases). CDR3 size: 18 residues. The ends were cut back, 4 bases at V and 4 bases at J, with 23 bases in the middle. The germline CDR1 and CDR2 sequences are LGHNA and YNFKEQ. In DNA form, the CDR3 reads TGTGCCAGCAGCCCCTTATCGGCTTCCGGGGGATCTTACAATGAGCAGTTCTTC. The encoded protein is CASSPLSASGGSYNEQFF.

The chain couples TRBV15 to TRBJ1-4; TRBD1 might be the D (5 bases). CDR3 size: 14 residues. Germline lookup yields CDR1 LNHNV and CDR2 YYDKDF (reference sequence). Trimming shortened V by 1 base and J by 5 bases, and 8 bases separated the two germline ends. The CDR3 here is CATSRGGGNEKLFF. The CDR3, as DNA: TGTGCCACCAGCAGAGGGGGGGGGAATGAAAAACTGTTTTTT. Full variable domain (outside the CDR3, taken from reference TRBV15 and TRBJ1-4): DAMVIQNPRYQVTQFGKPVTLSCSQTLNHNVMYWYQQKSSQAPKLLFHYYDKDFNNEADTPDNFQSRRPNTSFCFLDIRSPGLGDTAMYLCATSRGGGNEKLFFGSGTQLSVL.

This clone was found once. V gene TRBV4-2 combines with J gene TRBJ2-2, with TRBD1 matching over 9 bases. V gave up 4 bases and J gave up 5 bases; unmatched junction bases: 5. This CDR3 has 15 residues. CDR1 and CDR2 (germline): LGHNA, YNFKEQ. In DNA form, the CDR3 reads TGTGCCAGCAGCCGGGGACAGGGCGGGACCGGGGAGCTGTTTTTT. Protein product: CASSRGQGGTGELFF.

The sample holds a few counts of this clone. This CDR3 reads CAIDSGRSYEQYF. The CDR3 DNA sequence: TGTGCCATCGACTCTGGGAGGTCCTACGAGCAGTACTTC. The chain carries TRBV2 and TRBJ2-7; D possibly corresponds to TRBD2 (6 bases). This CDR3 region has 13 residues. Germline assignment: CDR1 SNHLY and CDR2 FYNNEI. V shed 10 bases and J shed 1 base, with 14 bases lying between them.

V is TRBV5-6 and J is TRBJ2-2, with 11 bases that match TRBD1. Trimming at V came to 3 bases and at J to 4 bases, leaving 14 bases not matched to a gene. There are 19 residues in the CDR3. Looked up from germline, CDR1 is SGHDT and CDR2 is YYEEEE. CDR3 sequence reads: CASSWGQGGVAGVTGELFF. The DNA of the CDR3 is TGTGCCAGCAGCTGGGGACAGGGGGGAGTAGCGGGAGTCACCGGGGAGCTGTTTTTT.

This chain links TRBV10-3 with TRBJ1-5; D call uncertain. The CDR3 covers 12 residues. The germline V and J ends were trimmed by 0 bases and 11 bases, with 8 bases remaining between them. Germline CDR1 is ENHRY and CDR2 is SYGVKD. The CDR3: CAISESSMSQHF. In DNA form, the CDR3 reads TGTGCCATCAGTGAGTCGTCCATGTCCCAGCATTTT.

The chain employs TRBV6-6 and TRBJ2-7, with D perhaps TRBD2 (5 bases). The germline gives CDR1 MNHNY, CDR2 SVGAGI (reference sequence). The length of the CDR3 is 15 residues. V was trimmed by 6 bases and J by 1 base, leaving 16 bases between them. The CDR3 bases are TGTGCCAGCAGCCCCTTAAGCTGGGAGTCCTACGAGCAGTACTTC. The encoded protein is CASSPLSWESYEQYF.

J is TRBJ2-5 and V is TRBV7-3; D unresolved. The CDR3 spans 13 residues. The V end lost 2 bases, the J end lost 2 bases, and 6 bases lay between the germline ends. Germline-derived CDR1 and CDR2 are SGHTA and FQGTGA. The CDR3 DNA reads as TGTGCCAGCAGCTTATCGCAGCAAGAGACCCAGTACTTC. Protein product: CASSLSQQETQYF.

The J gene is TRBJ2-7, the V gene TRBV7-9, with D possibly being TRBD1 (6 bases). CDR3 size: 18 residues. Trimming cost V 1 base and J 1 base, with 20 bases left between them. Germline CDR1 reads SEHNR; CDR2 reads FQNEAQ (reference sequence). CDR3 loop: CASSLGTGGTGWSYEQYF. The CDR3 DNA is TGTGCCAGCAGCTTAGGGACCGGAGGAACAGGGTGGTCCTACGAGCAGTACTTC.

The rearrangement links TRBV9 to TRBJ1-2; no clear D. V shed 0 bases and J shed 6 bases, with 9 bases lying between them. CDR1 SGDLS and CDR2 YYNGEE come from the germline V gene. CDR3 length: 13 residues. CDR3 loop: CASSVAGSHGYTF. DNA for the CDR3: TGTGCCAGCAGCGTAGCAGGCAGCCATGGCTACACCTTC. Supplemented by reference TRBV9 and TRBJ1-2, the full variable domain reads DSGVTQTPKHLITATGQRVTLRCSPRSGDLSVYWYQQSLDQGLQFLIQYYNGEERAKGNILERFSAQQFPDLHSELNLSSLELGDSALYFCASSVAGSHGYTFGSGTRLTVV.

This clone occurred a few times. The V gene is TRBV19, the J gene TRBJ1-5; 10 nucleotides align to TRBD1. Germline-derived CDR1 and CDR2 are LNHDA and SQIVND (reference sequence). J gave up 3 bases and V 0 bases, and 8 bases lay outside the gene matches. The length of the CDR3 is 18 residues. This CDR3 reads CASSIDRGTGANNQPQHF. The CDR3 nucleotides are TGTGCCAGTAGTATAGATCGGGGGACAGGGGCGAACAATCAGCCCCAGCATTTT.

This chain joins TRBV18 and TRBJ2-3, with a tentative D call TRBD2 (5 bases). Looked up from germline, CDR1 is KGHSH and CDR2 is LQKENI. Trimming took 2 bases from V and 6 from J, leaving 6 bases between them. CDR3 length: 12 amino acids. The CDR3 DNA follows: TGTGCCAGCTCACCAGGGGAGGATACGCAGTATTTT. Protein product: CASSPGEDTQYF. Supplemented by reference TRBV18 and TRBJ2-3, the full variable domain reads NAGVMQNPRHLVRRRGQEARLRCSPMKGHSHVYWYRQLPEEGLKFMVYLQKENIIDESGMPKERFSAEFPKEGPSILRIQQVVRGDSAAYFCASSPGEDTQYFGPGTRLTVL.

The chain is built from TRBV5-6 and TRBJ2-5, with D perhaps matching TRBD2 (5 bases). The germline CDR1 and CDR2 sequences are SGHDT and YYEEEE. V dropped 1 base and J dropped 7 bases, with 14 bases sitting between them. The CDR3 runs 14 residues. In nucleotides, the CDR3 is TGTGCCAGCAGCTTGTGGTCGGGATGGGGGACCCAGTACTTC. It is translated as CASSLWSGWGTQYF.

This chain connects TRBV11-3 to TRBJ2-7; D uncertain. The germline CDR1 and CDR2 sequences are SGHNT and YENEEA. The CDR3 sequence is 13 residues long. With 5 bases removed from V and 2 bases from J, the gap between germline ends came to 10 bases. In DNA, the CDR3 is TGTGCCAGCAGCCTATATAGTACCTACGAGCAGTACTTC. Protein: CASSLYSTYEQYF.

The chain employs TRBV11-2 and TRBJ1-1; D is ambiguous. Germline V CDR1 and CDR2: SGHAT, FQNNGV. CDR3 length equals 14 residues. V gave up 1 base and J gave up 2 bases, with 8 bases separating them. The CDR3 region has the DNA TGTGCCAGCAGCTTAGTCCCAGGCAACACTGAAGCTTTCTTT. Amino acid sequence: CASSLVPGNTEAFF.

The chain couples TRBV2 to TRBJ1-2; TRBD1 is a possible D gene (5 bases). This CDR3 comprises 14 residues. V was trimmed by 3 bases and J by 4 bases, leaving 12 bases between them. Germline V gene data show CDR1 as SNHLY and CDR2 as FYNNEI. This CDR3 is CASSDGGVGYGYTF. The CDR3 DNA reads TGTGCCAGCAGTGATGGAGGGGTCGGCTATGGCTACACCTTC.

The rearrangement links TRBV7-2 to TRBJ2-3; 9 nucleotides agree with TRBD1. The CDR3 sequence is 14 residues long. Germline CDR1 and CDR2: SGHTA and FQGNSA. The V gene end was trimmed by 3 bases and the J gene end by 5 bases; junction bases not matched to a gene: 3. Written as DNA, the CDR3 is TGTGCCAGCAGCTTTGGACAGGGGTTAGATACGCAGTATTTT. It yields the protein CASSFGQGLDTQYF.

With regard to this clone: This may stem from a read error, because a much larger clone lies one nucleotide away. The rearrangement uses TRBV12-3 or TRBV12-4 and TRBJ2-7; D not certain. The CDR3 runs 11 residues. Trimming took off 6 bases at V and 4 bases at J, with 7 bases between the two ends. The CDR3 DNA is TGTGCCAGCAGCCTATTTTACGAGCAGTACTTC. Encoded protein: CASSLFYEQYF.